The 30 T cell receptor beta chains below were found in one sample sequenced in a study of blood T cell repertoires in COVID-19. Assay: immunoSEQ multiplex PCR; the TCRdb copy retains only in-frame clones and omits some. Of some 43,000 clones in the sample, more than 80% were seen once. The sequenced sample was peripheral blood. Receptors were obtained from a man aged 50 to 59 with active or convalescent COVID-19.

The V call is TRBV19, the J call TRBJ1-2, with 7 bases identical to TRBD1. Germline trimming cut 5 bases from V and 4 bases from J; bases unmatched to any gene: 4. This CDR3 has 13 amino acids. CDR1 and CDR2 (germline): LNHDA, SQIVND (reference sequence). The chain's CDR3 is CASSVGQAYGYTF. CDR3 in DNA: TGTGCCAGTAGTGTCGGACAGGCCTATGGCTACACCTTC.

The chain is built from TRBV6-5 and TRBJ2-1; 7 bases agree with TRBD1. This CDR3 is 13 amino acids long. The ends lost 8 bases at V and 7 bases at J; junction bases unmatched: 8. Per the germline V gene, CDR1 is MNHEY and CDR2 is SVGAGI. The CDR3 region is CASWDSLLNEQFF. For the CDR3, the DNA is TGTGCCAGCTGGGACAGCCTATTGAATGAGCAGTTCTTC.

In its sample, this clone was seen once. The genes are TRBV6-5 and TRBJ1-5; D remains unclear. V gave up 6 bases and J gave up 5 bases, with 8 bases separating them. The germline CDR1 and CDR2 sequences are MNHEY and SVGAGI. The CDR3 is 12 amino acids. The CDR3 protein is CASRTGYQPQHF. CDR3 nucleotide sequence: TGTGCCAGCAGGACTGGTTATCAGCCCCAGCATTTT.

The chain carries TRBV5-1 and TRBJ1-2, with D perhaps TRBD1 (6 bases). Trimming shortened V by 0 bases and J by 2 bases, and 8 bases separated the two germline ends. Per germline, CDR1 SGHRS and CDR2 YFSETQ. CDR3 length: 14 amino acids. The CDR3 sequence: CASSLAGGNYGYTF. CDR3 nucleotides: TGCGCCAGCAGCTTGGCGGGGGGCAACTATGGCTACACCTTC. Filled out from reference TRBV5-1 and TRBJ1-2, the complete variable domain reads KAGVTQTPRYLIKTRGQQVTLSCSPISGHRSVSWYQQTPGQGLQFLFEYFSETQRNKGNFPGRFSGRQFSNSRSEMNVSTLELGDSALYLCASSLAGGNYGYTFGSGTRLTVV.

As DNA, the CDR3 is TGTGCCAGCAGCCCTCGGACTAGCGGGACTGTCTTGCACCAAGAGACCCAGTACTTC. Translating gives CASSPRTSGTVLHQETQYF. The chain combines TRBV7-8 with TRBJ2-5, with 12 bases that match TRBD2. V trimming: 5 bases; J trimming: 0 bases; junction bases outside the gene matches: 13. The CDR3 contains 19 residues. CDR1 is SGHVS, CDR2 FQNEAQ, per germline.

The J gene is TRBJ1-2, the V gene TRBV6-5, with TRBD1 as a possible D gene (6 bases). V was clipped by 0 bases and J by 10 bases, with 15 bases between them. CDR1 is MNHEY, CDR2 SVGAGI, per germline. The CDR3 sequence is 14 residues long. The CDR3 region is CASSYSTLGGDYTF. In DNA, the CDR3 is TGTGCCAGCAGTTACTCGACGCTTGGGGGCGACTACACCTTC.

The genes are TRBV20-1 and TRBJ2-5; a weak D match, TRBD2 (6 bases). V lost 8 bases, J lost 5 bases, and 12 bases lay in between. The CDR3 contains 11 residues. CDR1 is DFQATT, CDR2 SNEGSKA, per germline (reference sequence). This chain's CDR3 is CSTTAGETQYF. Here the CDR3 DNA reads TGCAGTACCACCGCGGGGGAGACCCAGTACTTC.

The chain has TRBV6-4 and TRBJ1-6; D is possibly TRBD1 (6 bases). This CDR3 has 18 amino acids. V lost 2 bases, J lost 0 bases, and 14 bases lay in between. Germline lookup yields CDR1 MRHNA and CDR2 SNTAGT. The CDR3 DNA is TGTGCCAGCAGTGACATCCCCCAGGGGAGCTCCTATAATTCACCCCTCCACTTT. Translation: CASSDIPQGSSYNSPLHF.

This clone was seen more than once but under ten times. The V call is TRBV20-1, the J call TRBJ1-4; perhaps TRBD1 as D (5 bases). V lost 3 bases and J lost 4, with 15 bases in between. The germline gives CDR1 DFQATT, CDR2 SNEGSKA (reference sequence). This CDR3 is 15 amino acids long. The CDR3 DNA reads as TGCAGTGCTAGTGGGACGGAGGTTATTAATGAAAAACTGTTTTTT. Its translation is CSASGTEVINEKLFF.

The J gene is TRBJ1-4, the V gene TRBV27; D is perhaps TRBD1 (5 bases). Germline CDR1 MNHEY, CDR2 SMNVEV (reference sequence). Deletions cut 3 bases from V and 10 bases from J, with 21 bases between. The CDR3 is 16 residues long. The CDR3 reads CASSFAGLQNPGKLFF. For the CDR3, the DNA is TGTGCCAGCAGTTTTGCAGGGTTACAAAACCCTGGAAAACTGTTTTTT.

The rearrangement uses TRBV28 and TRBJ1-4, with D tentatively TRBD1 (5 bases). This CDR3 is 13 amino acids long. Germline V gene data show CDR1 as MDHEN and CDR2 as SYDVKM. The V and J ends lost 6 bases and 4 bases respectively, with 9 bases between them. CDR3 in amino acids: CASRQADNEKLFF. CDR3 DNA sequence: TGTGCCAGCAGACAGGCGGATAATGAAAAACTGTTTTTT.

CDR3: CASRAELATNEKLFF. The CDR3 coding sequence is TGTGCCAGCAGGGCTGAATTGGCAACTAATGAAAAACTGTTTTTT. The chain is built from TRBV2 and TRBJ1-4; D remains unclear. Germline V gives CDR1 SNHLY, CDR2 FYNNEI. Trimming left V 6 bases short and J 0 bases short, with 11 bases between. The CDR3 consists of 15 residues.

The V and J genes are TRBV11-2 and TRBJ2-1, with TRBD2 identical over 13 bases. The germline V gene has CDR1 SGHAT and CDR2 FQNNGV. The CDR3 runs 16 residues. The J segment lost 9 bases and the V segment lost 1 base, leaving 6 bases of the junction unmatched. Here the CDR3 DNA reads TGTGCCAGCAGCTTAGCGACTAGCGGGGGGCGAGGTGAGCAGTTCTTC. Amino acids: CASSLATSGGRGEQFF.

The rearrangement links TRBV12-5 to TRBJ2-5, with TRBD1 identical over 8 bases. Germline CDR1 is LGHNT and CDR2 is FRNRAP. The V and J ends lost 1 base and 8 bases, in that order; junction bases with no gene match: 15. The CDR3 extends over 17 amino acids. The CDR3 bases are TGTGCTAGTGGTTTGGAGACAGGGGCCCTCCTACAAGGTACCCAGTACTTC. Its translation is CASGLETGALLQGTQYF. The whole variable domain, remainder taken from reference TRBV12-5 and TRBJ2-5, is DARVTQTPRHKVTEMGQEVTMRCQPILGHNTVFWYRQTMMQGLELLAYFRNRAPLDDSGMPKDRFSAEMPDATLATLKIQPSEPRDSAVYFCASGLETGALLQGTQYFGPGTRLLVL.

V usage is TRBV11-2 and J usage is TRBJ2-3, with TRBD2 matching over 10 bases. Germline CDR1 and CDR2: SGHAT and FQNNGV. V was pared by 5 bases and J by 2 bases, with 4 bases of the junction left unmatched. CDR3 length: 15 residues. The DNA for the CDR3 is TGTGCCAGCAGCCATCTAGCGGGGGCCACAGATACGCAGTATTTT. This encodes CASSHLAGATDTQYF.

V is TRBV19 and J is TRBJ1-6; D unclear. V was trimmed by 3 bases and J by 7 bases, leaving 13 bases between them. Germline lookup yields CDR1 LNHDA and CDR2 SQIVND (reference sequence). The CDR3 covers 15 residues. CDR3 sequence: CASSIGPPGNSPLHF. CDR3 in DNA: TGTGCCAGTAGTATTGGCCCTCCGGGGAATTCACCCCTCCACTTT.

The chain uses TRBV7-9 and TRBJ2-1, with 7 bases fitting TRBD2. This CDR3 is 15 amino acids long. Germline V gene sequence: CDR1 SEHNR, CDR2 FQNEAQ (reference sequence). J lost 0 bases, V lost 5 bases, and 4 bases had no gene match. This CDR3 reads CASSPTSLSYNEQFF. DNA for the CDR3: TGTGCCAGCAGCCCGACTAGCCTCTCCTACAATGAGCAGTTCTTC.

The rearrangement joins TRBV9 to TRBJ1-5; TRBD1 is a possible D gene (6 bases). CDR3 length: 15 amino acids. V dropped 3 bases and J dropped 3 bases, with 13 bases sitting between them. Germline V gene lookup returns CDR1 SGDLS and CDR2 YYNGEE. The CDR3 region is CASSAGRGVNQPQHF. The DNA of the CDR3 is TGTGCCAGCAGCGCGGGCAGGGGCGTCAATCAGCCCCAGCATTTT.

The chain uses TRBV5-1 and TRBJ2-1; D unclear. V was cut by 1 base and J by 4 bases, with 6 bases left in between. The CDR3 loop spans 13 amino acids. Germline values: CDR1 SGHRS, CDR2 YFSETQ. CDR3 DNA: TGCGCCAGCAGCTTGCGAGGTTACAATGAGCAGTTCTTC. It yields the protein CASSLRGYNEQFF.

The chain employs TRBV11-2 and TRBJ1-1; 7 bases line up with TRBD1. Trimming took 6 bases from V and 7 from J; bases not matched to a gene: 23. Germline-derived CDR1 and CDR2 are SGHAT and FQNNGV. CDR3 length: 18 amino acids. CDR3 nucleotide sequence: TGTGCCAGCAGTCGTACAGGGGCCGCAGGACGACCTTTCCATGAAGCTTTCTTT. Translated, it gives CASSRTGAAGRPFHEAFF.

The rearrangement links TRBV6-5 to TRBJ1-2; no clear D. The V and J ends lost 7 bases and 0 bases respectively, with 9 bases between them. This CDR3 contains 13 residues. Germline CDR1 reads MNHEY; CDR2 reads SVGAGI. CDR3: CASTLVSNYGYTF. The CDR3 DNA reads as TGTGCCAGCACACTAGTATCTAACTATGGCTACACCTTC.

The chain links TRBV23-1 to TRBJ2-2; TRBD1 agrees at 7 bases. TRBV23-1 is labeled an ORF, and its function is uncertain. Trimming removed 2 bases from V and 4 bases from J; junction bases left unmatched: 25. The CDR3 totals 22 residues. This CDR3 is CASSQDTPPRDSPLVGTGELFF. CDR3 coding DNA: TGCGCCAGCAGTCAAGATACCCCACCCCGGGACAGTCCATTGGTAGGCACCGGGGAGCTGTTTTTT.

The chain employs TRBV10-3 and TRBJ2-3; TRBD1 matches 7 bases. The CDR3 has 16 residues. Germline V gives CDR1 ENHRY, CDR2 SYGVKD. V lost 3 bases, J lost 2 bases, and 8 bases stayed unmatched. The CDR3 nucleotides are TGTGCCATCAGTGACCCCATGGACAGGCCCACAGATACGCAGTATTTT. Translated: CAISDPMDRPTDTQYF.

Within the sample, this clone is medium-sized. The chain recombines TRBV5-4 with TRBJ2-2; 7 nucleotides agree with TRBD1. CDR3 length: 15 amino acids. V shed 0 bases, J shed 7 bases, and the junction held 6 bases outside the gene matches. From germline, CDR1 is SGHNT and CDR2 YYREEE (reference sequence). CDR3 sequence (DNA): TGTGCCAGCAGCTTGGCCAACAGGGGAGTCGGGGAGCTGTTTTTT. Its protein product is CASSLANRGVGELFF.

The rearrangement links TRBV10-3 to TRBJ1-1; D is ambiguous. The CDR3 has 12 residues. Germline V lookup: CDR1 ENHRY, CDR2 SYGVKD. Trimming stripped 0 bases from V and 8 bases from J, with 7 bases between. CDR3 amino acids: CAISESAVEAFF. The CDR3, as DNA: TGTGCCATCAGTGAGTCGGCGGTGGAAGCTTTCTTT.

The genes are TRBV7-9 and TRBJ2-1; D possibly corresponds to TRBD1 (6 bases). V gave up 0 bases and J gave up 9 bases, with 12 bases separating them. From germline, CDR1 is SEHNR and CDR2 FQNEAQ (reference sequence). There are 14 residues in the CDR3. The CDR3 nucleotides read TGTGCCAGCAGCTTAGCAACAGGGAGTGGTGAGCAGTTCTTC. It specifies CASSLATGSGEQFF. Complete variable domain (other parts from reference TRBV7-9 and TRBJ2-1): DTGVSQNPRHKITKRGQNVTFRCDPISEHNRLYWYRQTLGQGPEFLTYFQNEAQLEKSRLLSDRFSAERPKGSFSTLEIQRTEQGDSAMYLCASSLATGSGEQFFGPGTRLTVL.

The chain combines TRBV7-8 with TRBJ1-1, with D tentatively TRBD1 (6 bases). CDR1 is SGHVS, CDR2 FQNEAQ, per germline. Trimming stripped 5 bases from V and 5 bases from J, with 9 bases between. CDR3 size: 12 residues. The CDR3 coding sequence is TGTGCCAGCAGCGCACAGGGAACTGAAGCTTTCTTT. As protein: CASSAQGTEAFF.

V is TRBV19 and J is TRBJ2-3; 15 bases match TRBD2. The CDR3 has 18 amino acids. Germline CDR1 reads LNHDA; CDR2 reads SQIVND (reference sequence). The junction had 8 bases not matched to a gene; V was cut back by 6 bases and J by 1 base. The CDR3 region has the DNA TGTGCCAGTAGCTGGACTAGCGGGGGGGCCGGGGGCACAGATACGCAGTATTTT. Protein: CASSWTSGGAGGTDTQYF. Variable domain in full (rest from reference TRBV19 and TRBJ2-3): DGGITQSPKYLFRKEGQNVTLSCEQNLNHDAMYWYRQDPGQGLRLIYYSQIVNDFQKGDIAEGYSVSREKKESFPLTVTSAQKNPTAFYLCASSWTSGGAGGTDTQYFGPGTRLTVL.

The rearrangement joins TRBV14 to TRBJ1-3, with D possibly being TRBD1 (5 bases). The CDR3 length is 13 residues. Trimming shortened V by 4 bases and J by 8 bases, and 12 bases separated the two germline ends. Germline lookup yields CDR1 SGHDN and CDR2 FVKESK. The CDR3 DNA reads TGTGCCAGCAGCCTATTAGGGGAGGACACCATATATTTT. Protein product: CASSLLGEDTIYF.

The CDR3 DNA sequence: TGCGCCAGCAGCTTGGGTAGCCGACAAGAGACCCAGTACTTC. Its translation is CASSLGSRQETQYF. This chain links TRBV5-1 with TRBJ2-5; unclear D gene. Germline CDR1 is SGHRS and CDR2 is YFSETQ. The V gene lost 0 bases and the J gene lost 2 bases, with 8 bases spanning the gap. This CDR3 comprises 14 residues.